This entry is about one TCR beta chain. Its antigen target is currently unknown. No base qualities exist here, and no much larger clone lies one base off it. The cohort comprised hundreds of healthy bone marrow donors. At the time of sampling, every cohort member was nominally healthy, though immune exposures that went unrecorded were likely present. Of the approximately 700 cohort members, 250 to 300 had positive CMV serostatus and just over 350 had negative CMV serostatus, and CMV serostatus was not recorded for the donor. Every donor gave a peripheral blood sample, and the peripheral blood mononuclear cells from that sample were used for TCR beta sequencing. The Qiagen DNeasy Blood Extraction Kit was used to extract genomic DNA from the blood cell samples. The record originates from a study of cytomegalovirus exposure and HLA in healthy donors (dated by TCRdb to between 2016 and 2019). For context, the study as a whole: In an earlier analysis of 450 to 750 of the donors, 276 Gb of sequence data and approximately 100 million unique TCR beta sequences from about 179 million T cells were reported. Approximately 300 gigabases of sequencing data and roughly 80 million unique TCR sequences made up an early release that covered under 750 HLA-typed donors. Of the roughly 410 genotyped donors, roughly 76% were placed in the genetic ancestry cluster associated with self-reported Caucasian donors. The study aimed to test whether signatures of past pathogen exposure could be identified by cataloging public T cell receptors. The study profiled the T cell repertoires of 500 to 800 subjects by immunosequencing and related them to cytomegalovirus serostatus. Along with the roughly 700-subject first cohort, a separate validation cohort of over 90 different subjects was used. To predict cytomegalovirus infection status, the study combined high-throughput TCR immunosequencing, statistical association of individual TCRs with disease status, and machine learning. To study patterns of TCR occurrence, a later analysis re-analyzed previously published TCR beta repertoires from hundreds of donors and added high-resolution HLA genotyping. Rather than using new phenotypic data, the later analysis identified candidate immune exposures from TCR beta sequences and from how often those sequences occurred across donors. In an earlier analysis of 500 to 650 of the donors, high-throughput TCR beta sequencing was used to judge whether each TCR beta V gene segment behaved as functional or pseudogenic. Donor age, sex, ethnicity and CMV serostatus were collected together with the repertoire data. Genome-wide SNP genotypes for about 55% of the roughly 670 donors were used in a later genetic analysis, which treated that subset as a discovery cohort. All discovery cohort repertoires had been generated using a single sequencing platform. Class I and class II HLA loci were covered by the typing at four-digit resolution. The number of typed donors differed by locus: roughly 629-640 for A, B, C, DRB1 and DQB1; approximately 530 for DQA1; approximately 600 for DPA1; and roughly 490 for DPB1. Roughly 5 DR-DQ haplotypes were handled as single units for association and clustering because linkage in the cohort was strong. Among roughly 400 genotyped donors of the cohort, an average of roughly 230,000 unique TCR beta nucleotide sequences was sequenced per donor, of which approximately 18% were non-productive. Here is what the overall study found, with its caveats: The authors suggested that the approach could potentially be extended to other disease states and immunological phenotypes. Only TCR beta chains were sequenced in this cohort, and the absence of alpha or paired-chain data limited detectable features. A cluster of highly shared sequence variants was judged likely to represent a technical artifact of the sequencing pipeline. A later genetic analysis reported fewer N-insertions in productive TCRs among donors in an Asian-associated ancestry cluster than the approximately 670-donor mean. In vitro tests confirmed that a few of the cytomegalovirus-associated TCR beta chains recognize cytomegalovirus antigens. Some IMGT-functional V segments, including TRBV6-2 and TRBV6-3, could not be distinguished by the 87-base-pair reads and were therefore excluded. Because counts were too low, 15 to 20 rarely observed V segments, including chromosome 9 orphons, were excluded from the earlier analysis of some 540 of the donors. CMV serostatus was the only immune exposure information available for the cohort. In a later analysis, several top co-occurrence clusters were reported to appear linked to parvovirus B19, influenza, CMV and Epstein-Barr virus. Because HLA typing was unavailable for some donors at each locus, only the typed subset was used in association tests. Most TCR sequences were observed very rarely across donors, whereas some public TCRs were present in many individuals. In a later analysis, most CMV-associated TCR beta chains were found to appear HLA-restricted, with HLA associations seemingly driven largely by CMV exposure. Linkage disequilibrium might explain the correlated functional status among segregating V segments, but an unknown experimental factor could not be excluded. In a later analysis, HLA-associated TCR beta chains were found to be more clonally expanded and to have lower generation probabilities than equally common non-associated chains. At a false discovery rate of 0.05, a later analysis linked about 16,000 TCR beta sequences to specific HLA alleles. Cytomegalovirus status was reported to be diagnosed by the classifier with high specificity and sensitivity in both the original and validation cohorts. An earlier analysis of roughly 570 of the donors showed that most TCR beta V segments appeared in productive rearrangements either about 90% or about 30% of the time, which broadly matched IMGT annotations. In a later genetic analysis, a missense DCLRE1C variant was associated with V-gene and J-gene trimming of TCR beta chains, and the association was replicated in an independent cohort. The presence/absence analyses assumed that sequencing depth was roughly uniform across donors, and that assumption may not be true. Assigning TCR associations to individual alleles was difficult when HLA alleles, especially DR and DQ, strongly co-occurred. According to a later analysis, TCR association rates differed among HLA loci, with DRB1 alleles showing the most associated TCRs and HLA-C alleles showing the fewest. A further reported finding was that TCR beta sequences accurately predicted the HLA-A and HLA-B alleles for most subjects in the first cohort. A total of around 150 TCR beta chains were listed by the study as associated with cytomegalovirus.

Receptor libraries were prepared by the immunoSEQ multiplex PCR assay. For the multiplex PCR, a mixture combining 60 forward primers for TCR Vbeta segments and 13 reverse primers for TCR Jbeta segments was used. The CDR3 region of rearranged TCR beta genes was amplified from genomic DNA by a multiplex PCR assay. The Illumina HiSeq System was used to sequence the amplified TCR beta libraries as 87-base-pair reads. In the original analysis: In a later analysis, 77 million or so unique TCR beta chains were counted across the approximately 620 repertoires, and approximately 11 million of these chains were shared by at least two donors. Raw reads were error-corrected and collapsed into unique sequences by a nearest-neighbor algorithm in which closely related sequences were merged to remove PCR and sequencing errors. V, D and J gene segments were assigned by aligning CDR3 sequences to IMGT reference sequences. Each retained sequence needed at least a six-nucleotide match to both a V gene segment and a J gene segment. Rearrangements were called productive when the CDR3 lacked stop codons and stayed in frame with V and J; all others were non-productive. CDR3 was defined according to IMGT convention as the region running from the second conserved V-encoded cysteine to the conserved J-encoded phenylalanine. Sequences without an unambiguous match to a single V gene segment were excluded from the earlier analysis of over 500 of the donors. An earlier analysis of 500 to 700 of the donors classified V segments as functional when productive rearrangements were above 56.7% and as segregating when the standard deviation between donors was above 5%. A statistical classification framework was built for diagnosing cytomegalovirus status from the catalog of TCR beta chain sequences. In a later analysis, TCR nucleotide sequences were compared against IMGT/GENE-DB human TR gene sequences so that V and J genes could be assigned. Using the TCRdist pipeline, a later analysis assigned CDR3 sequences along with most-parsimonious VDJ recombination scenarios. A later analysis defined each TCR beta chain by its CDR3 amino acid sequence plus V-gene family, and excluded reads lacking a unique V-gene family. In a later analysis, nearly 600 highly shared, low-generation-probability nucleotide sequences were removed to address suspected cross-contamination and a sequencing artifact. A later analysis calculated a clonal expansion index for each public chain from normalized within-repertoire ranks of inferred template counts. In a later analysis, generation probabilities were computed with a VDJ recombination model fitted to out-of-frame rearrangements, and the resulting probabilities were checked against IGoR. In a later analysis, hypergeometric tests were used to score TCR-TCR, TCR-HLA and TCR-CMV co-occurrence, with a repertoire-size bias correction applied to TCR pairs. A later analysis estimated false discovery rates by permuting HLA or CMV assignments 20 times. In a later analysis, co-occurring TCRs were grouped using DBSCAN, with TCRdist sequence similarity added in when clustering inside HLA-allele-positive subsets. Repertoires with fewer than 30,000 or more than 120,000 public chains, plus five repertoires with anomalous nucleotide sharing, were excluded from co-occurrence clustering. TCRdb's version of the immuneACCESS table is confined to in-frame rearrangements and falls short of the full clone set. An unresolved V gene accounts for under half of the shortfall where checked; the remainder is of unknown origin. V, J and clone size derive from that table, while D and trimming were established from the DNA sequence. For this sample there are about 120,000 clones; about 80% appear just once. Approximately 1% of the sample goes to the ten largest clones.

The V and J ends are trimmed by 0 bases and 11 bases, leaving 19 bases between them. The germline V gene yields LGHNA for CDR1 and YNFKEQ for CDR2. CDR3 length: 15 amino acids, cysteine to phenylalanine. Kept here is only the CDR3 DNA, which spans 45 bases and is read in frame from base 1. Material for sequencing was PBMCs. This clonotype originated in a human donor in good health. The chain is made from TRBV4-2 and TRBJ1-1; the D gene assignment is ambiguous. The DNA reads as follows: TGTGCCAGCAGCCAAGATAGCTGGGAGAGCTTCGAGGCTTTCTTT. It translates as CASSQDSWESFEAFF.